This TCR beta chain was identified during a study of blood T cell repertoires in COVID-19. Whole-study context: From the United States, Italy and Spain came samples of acute and convalescent COVID-19. PBMCs, B-cell-depleted T cells, or T cells provided the cDNA or gDNA that made up the material.

The CDR3 sequence is 15 residues long. The germline V gene encodes CDR1 KGHDR and CDR2 SFDVKD. The V gene end was trimmed by 1 base and the J gene end by 5 bases; junction bases not matched to a gene: 7. Authors' processing steps: For nucleated cells, counts were estimated from reference gene primer amplification. Here immunoSEQ multiplex PCR was the method, and the copy in TCRdb shows in-frame clones only, minus some. V, J and clone size are taken as reported in that table, and D and trimming were inferred from the DNA itself. The repertoire holds some 74,000 clones, over 75% seen once, with approximately 30% in the top ten.

This chain joins TRBV24-1 and TRBJ2-7, with 7 bases identical to TRBD1. This sequence originates from a man aged 45-65 years with acute or convalescent COVID-19. Sequencing was carried out using peripheral blood. CDR3 sequence (DNA): TGTGCCACCAGTGATTTCGGCCAGGGGGACCACGAGCAGTACTTC. It translates to CATSDFGQGDHEQYF.